Listed below are T cell receptor beta chains from one sample, sequenced in a study of CD8 T cells in Susac syndrome. One entry per CDR3 protein results from TCRdb running MiXCR on the immunoSEQ multiplex PCR reads. In the table there are about 150,000 distinct CDR3 sequences, more than 90% of which are singletons. What was sequenced was CD4+ T cells from PBMCs. These receptors all stem from a human donor with Susac syndrome. Each CDR3 is given with its conserved first and last residue. The D gene is left open where the match is weak. Some rows mark clone size as missing; the rest say once, few, many or name a class of expanded clone.

TRBV29-1	-	TRBJ1-1	-	TGCAGCGTCCGCGGCCGGGGGAAAGCTTTCTTT	CSVRGRGKAFF
TRBV7-9	TRBD2	TRBJ2-5	-	TGTGCCAGCAGCTCCGGACTAGCGGGAGGGCCGGAGACCCAGTACTTC	CASSSGLAGGPETQYF
TRBV20-1	TRBD2	TRBJ2-7	-	TGCAGTGCTGTGGAGCCTAGCGGGTCCTACGAGCAGTACTTC	CSAVEPSGSYEQYF
TRBV4-1	-	TRBJ2-1	-	TGCGCCAGCAGCCAAGGGATACTTACAAAATTAGGGGCAAAAATGATCAATGAGCAGTTCTTC	CASSQGILTKLGAKMINEQFF
TRBV5-6	TRBD1	TRBJ1-2	-	TGTGCCAGCAGCGGGACAGCTGAGCTTTATGGCTACACCTTC	CASSGTAELYGYTF
TRBV5-1	-	TRBJ2-4	-	TGCGCCAGCAGCTGGCAGGACCCGGGAGCAAACATTCAGTACTTC	CASSWQDPGANIQYF
TRBV20-1	-	TRBJ2-6	-	TGCAGTGCTAGAGATCCCGCTAGACCCTCTGGGGCCAACGTCCTGACTTTC	CSARDPARPSGANVLTF
TRBV6-1	-	TRBJ1-5	-	TGTGCCAGCAGCCCCCCCGCGCAGAGCAATCAGCCCCAGCATTTT	CASSPPAQSNQPQHF
TRBV29-1	-	TRBJ2-1	-	TGCAGCGTTGAAGATCTCAGCGGGCATGAGCAGTTCTTC	CSVEDLSGHEQFF
TRBV12-3/TRBV12-4	-	TRBJ2-3	few	TGTGCCAGCAGCTGGAGCACAGATACGCAGTATTTT	CASSWSTDTQYF
TRBV20-1	TRBD1	TRBJ1-1	-	TGCAGTGCTAGATTACAGGGGAAATACACTGAAGCTTTCTTT	CSARLQGKYTEAFF
TRBV29-1	-	TRBJ2-7	-	TGCAGCGTCGGGGGGCAGGGCGGAGATTACGAGCAGTACTTC	CSVGGQGGDYEQYF
TRBV9	TRBD1	TRBJ2-1	-	TGTGCCAGCAGCACGACAGGGCCTTACAATGAGCAGTTCTTC	CASSTTGPYNEQFF
TRBV27	-	TRBJ1-5	-	TGTGCCAGCAGTTTAAGGGGGTCCTTTAGGTCTCAGCCCCAGCATTTT	CASSLRGSFRSQPQHF
TRBV5-1	-	TRBJ2-5	-	TGCGCCAGCAGCTTGGGACCAGCCAATCAAGAGACCCAGTACTTC	CASSLGPANQETQYF
TRBV2	-	TRBJ1-2	-	TGTGCCAGCTCCCCCAAGGCAGGGATCCTCTATGGCTACACCTTC	CASSPKAGILYGYTF
TRBV19	-	TRBJ1-1	-	TGTGCCAGTAGTATAGGCAGAGACACTGAAGCTTTCTTT	CASSIGRDTEAFF
TRBV5-6	-	TRBJ1-2	-	TGTGCCAGCAGCTTGATTAACAGGGACCATGGCTACACCTTC	CASSLINRDHGYTF
TRBV20-1	-	TRBJ2-5	-	TGCAGTGCTAGCATGCAGGGGAGCCAAGAGACCCAGTACTTC	CSASMQGSQETQYF
TRBV6-5	-	TRBJ1-2	once	TGTGCCAGCAGCAGAGACCCCTATGGCTACACCTTC	CASSRDPYGYTF
TRBV5-1	-	TRBJ1-2	-	TGCGCCAGCAGCTTGGAAGGCGCTTCTAAGGGCTACACCTTC	CASSLEGASKGYTF
TRBV7-3	TRBD2	TRBJ2-1	-	TGTGCCAGCAGTCCCCCGGGGGGGAGGGACAATGAGCAGTTCTTC	CASSPPGGRDNEQFF
TRBV7-9	-	TRBJ2-1	-	TGTGCCAGCAGCTTAGAGGGAGGCCACAATGAGCAGTTCTTC	CASSLEGGHNEQFF
TRBV12-3/TRBV12-4	-	TRBJ1-1	-	TGTGCCAGCAGTCTGGGACGGGACACTGAAGCTTTCTTT	CASSLGRDTEAFF
TRBV7-3	-	TRBJ2-3	-	TGTGCCAGCAGCTCCCCCGGGGCTAGCGATAAAGATACGCAGTATTTT	CASSSPGASDKDTQYF
TRBV12-3/TRBV12-4	-	TRBJ2-1	-	TGTGCCAGCAGTTCCCTCCATGAGCAGTTCTTC	CASSSLHEQFF
TRBV20-1	TRBD2	TRBJ2-4	-	TGCAGTGTGACGGGGGGTGTTGGGGACGAGGCCAAAAACATTCAGTACTTC	CSVTGGVGDEAKNIQYF
TRBV25-1	-	TRBJ2-7	-	TGTGCCAGCAGTGCGTACAGAAGTGGGACCTACGAGCAGTACTTC	CASSAYRSGTYEQYF
TRBV6-5	-	TRBJ2-6	-	TGTGCCAGCAGTTACGGCAGGGGCTCCTCTGGGGCCAACGTCCTGACTTTC	CASSYGRGSSGANVLTF
TRBV5-1	-	TRBJ2-1	-	TGCGCCAGCAGCTTGGGCCATCGGGACTCCAAGACGGGTGAGCAGTTCTTC	CASSLGHRDSKTGEQFF
TRBV20-1	-	TRBJ1-1	-	TGCAGTGCCAGGCTCGGGGCAACGAACACTGAAGCTTTCTTT	CSARLGATNTEAFF
TRBV25-1	-	TRBJ1-4	-	TGTGCCAGCAGTGATCTGCGGGGCCCAACTAATGAAAAACTGTTTTTT	CASSDLRGPTNEKLFF
TRBV12-3/TRBV12-4	-	TRBJ2-5	-	TGTGCCAGCAGTTTGTACGGGTTGGAGACCCAGTACTTC	CASSLYGLETQYF
TRBV14	-	TRBJ1-2	once	TGTGCCAGCAGCGAAGCAGGGTTCGGCTACACCTTC	CASSEAGFGYTF
TRBV7-9	TRBD1	TRBJ1-6	-	TGTGCCAGCAGCTTCGCGGGACAGCTTAATTCACCCCTCCACTTT	CASSFAGQLNSPLHF
TRBV3-1	-	TRBJ2-5	-	TGTGCCAGCAGCCAGGGGCTACACCGGGAGACCCAGTACTTC	CASSQGLHRETQYF
TRBV4-1	-	TRBJ1-3	-	TGCGCCAGCAGCCAAGGAGCCCGAAACACCATATATTTT	CASSQGARNTIYF
TRBV10-2	-	TRBJ2-1	-	TGCGCCAGCAGAGAGGGGGGGTGGAATGAGCAGTTCTTC	CASREGGWNEQFF
TRBV12-3/TRBV12-4	-	TRBJ1-1	-	TGTGCCAGCAGTTTTGCACAGGGTGGTGAAGCTTTCTTT	CASSFAQGGEAFF
TRBV20-1	-	TRBJ2-1	once	TGCAGTGCTAGGGCGGGGGCCACCTACAATGAGCAGTTCTTC	CSARAGATYNEQFF
TRBV27	-	TRBJ2-1	-	TGTGCCTCCCCCCCCGTCGAGCTAGGCCTTTATGAGCAGTTCTTC	CASPPVELGLYEQFF
TRBV20-1	TRBD2	TRBJ2-3	-	TGCAGTGCTTTGCGGGAGGCAGATACGCAGTATTTT	CSALREADTQYF
TRBV20-1	-	TRBJ2-4	once	TGCAGTGCTAGAGATGGTTGGGGATCCGGAGCCAAAAACATTCAGTACTTC	CSARDGWGSGAKNIQYF
TRBV12-3/TRBV12-4	-	TRBJ1-1	-	TGTGCCAGCACCTCATTGGACACTGAAGCTTTCTTT	CASTSLDTEAFF
TRBV7-9	-	TRBJ2-7	-	TGTGCCAGCAGCTTATTGGGCACCGCCTACGAGCAGTACTTC	CASSLLGTAYEQYF
TRBV14	-	TRBJ2-7	-	TGTGCCAGCTCCCGTACAGGGAGAGGCCGACTCTACGAGCAGTACTTC	CASSRTGRGRLYEQYF
TRBV19	TRBD2	TRBJ2-1	-	TGTGCCAGTAGCGCACATGGACTAGCCGAGGATGAGCAGTTCTTC	CASSAHGLAEDEQFF
TRBV29-1	-	TRBJ2-5	-	TGCAGCGTCCAGCACACTAGGGAGACCCAGTACTTC	CSVQHTRETQYF
TRBV28	-	TRBJ1-1	-	TGTGCCAGCAGGTATAGGACTGAAGCTTTCTTT	CASRYRTEAFF
TRBV5-1	TRBD1	TRBJ2-5	-	TGCGCCAGCAGCTCCCGGGACAGGGACTTGACCCAGTACTTC	CASSSRDRDLTQYF
TRBV4-1	-	TRBJ1-6	-	TGCGCCAGCAGCCAATCACTGCCGCAGGCACCCCTCCACTTT	CASSQSLPQAPLHF
TRBV23-1	-	TRBJ2-7	-	TGCGCCAGCAGTCAATCGATCCCCAGGAGAATCTACGAGCAGTACTTC	CASSQSIPRRIYEQYF
TRBV12-3/TRBV12-4	-	TRBJ1-1	-	TGTGCCAGCAGTTTAGAGGGGAACACTGAAGCTTTCTTT	CASSLEGNTEAFF